What follows is one T cell receptor beta chain and its context. Its antigen is not known. From the germline J gene comes the end of the CDR3, since the read stops 3 residues before it. This specimen comes from a study of Tregs in tolerant kidney transplant recipients. Study observations and caveats: Nucleotide sequences could not be compared across some patients' samples due to primer changes.

The V end lost 3 bases, the J end lost 5 bases, and 13 bases lay between the germline ends. The CDR3 is made up of 14 amino acids. Looked up from germline, CDR1 is SQVTM and CDR2 is ANQGSEA. The repertoire was sequenced with immunoSEQ multiplex PCR; TCRdb's copy has only in-frame clones and lacks some. Its table lists 11,000 to 15,000 clones. Related graft donors supplied nonmyeloablative bone marrow transplants, and mixed chimerism was transient. Thawed PBMCs were FACS-sorted into unstimulated CD4+CD25+CD127- regulatory T cells, CD4+CD25- non-regulatory cells, CD4 and CD8 cells. Specimen: CD8+ T cells from blood (PBMCs), collected 6 months after the transplant. The chain is built from TRBV29-1 and TRBJ2-2; D is possibly TRBD1 (6 bases). The sequence was obtained from a human patient who received a combined kidney and bone marrow transplant. Some T cells may have come from the graft donor. CDR3 loop: CSVDTAGETGELFF. The CDR3 bases that were read are TGCAGCGTTGATACGGCAGGGGAGACCGGGGAG.